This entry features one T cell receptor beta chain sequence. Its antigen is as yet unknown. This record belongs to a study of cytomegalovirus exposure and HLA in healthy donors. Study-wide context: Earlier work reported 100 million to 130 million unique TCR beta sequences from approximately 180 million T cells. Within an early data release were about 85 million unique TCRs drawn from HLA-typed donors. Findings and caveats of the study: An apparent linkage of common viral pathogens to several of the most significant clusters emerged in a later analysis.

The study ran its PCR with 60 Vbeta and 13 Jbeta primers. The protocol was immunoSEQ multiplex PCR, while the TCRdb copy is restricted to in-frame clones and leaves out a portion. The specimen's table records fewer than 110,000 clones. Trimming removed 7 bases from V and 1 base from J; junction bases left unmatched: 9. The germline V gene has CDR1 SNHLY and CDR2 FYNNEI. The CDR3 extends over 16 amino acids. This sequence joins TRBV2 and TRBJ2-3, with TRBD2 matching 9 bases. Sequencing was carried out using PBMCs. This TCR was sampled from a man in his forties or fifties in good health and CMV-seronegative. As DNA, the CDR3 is TGTGCCAGCAATGGACCGGCGGGAGGGCGCACAGATACGCAGTATTTT. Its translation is CASNGPAGGRTDTQYF.